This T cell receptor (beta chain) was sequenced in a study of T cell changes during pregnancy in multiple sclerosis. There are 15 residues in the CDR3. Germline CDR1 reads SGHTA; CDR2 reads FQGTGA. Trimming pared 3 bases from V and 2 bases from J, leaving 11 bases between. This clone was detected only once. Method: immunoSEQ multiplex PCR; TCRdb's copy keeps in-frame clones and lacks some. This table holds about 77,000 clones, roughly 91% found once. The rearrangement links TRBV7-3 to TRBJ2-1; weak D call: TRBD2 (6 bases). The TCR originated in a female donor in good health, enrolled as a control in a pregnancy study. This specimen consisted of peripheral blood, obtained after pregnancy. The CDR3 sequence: CASSFMEGPYNEQFF. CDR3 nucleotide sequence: TGTGCCAGCAGCTTCATGGAGGGCCCCTACAATGAGCAGTTCTTC.